The 18 T cell receptor beta chains listed next were all sequenced from one sample in a study of T cell changes during pregnancy in multiple sclerosis. The repertoire was sequenced with immunoSEQ multiplex PCR; TCRdb's copy has only in-frame clones and lacks some. The table lists approximately 31,000 clones, about nine tenths of them singletons. Source: CD8+ T cells from peripheral blood mononuclear cells, taken in the second trimester of pregnancy. The receptor set was obtained from a female donor with multiple sclerosis, enrolled in a pregnancy study.

V usage is TRBV5-1 and J usage is TRBJ2-7; possible D gene TRBD1, 5 bases. The CDR3 spans 14 residues. V dropped 0 bases and J dropped 5 bases, with 12 bases sitting between them. Germline V gives CDR1 SGHRS, CDR2 YFSETQ. The CDR3 loop reads CASSLVGVGDEQYF. CDR3 sequence (DNA): TGCGCCAGCAGCTTGGTAGGGGTGGGCGACGAGCAGTACTTC.

The chain carries TRBV4-3 and TRBJ2-5; 12 bases fit TRBD2. Germline lookup yields CDR1 LGHNA and CDR2 YSLEER. The CDR3 has 17 amino acids. J was trimmed by 4 bases and V by 0 bases; bases with no gene match: 6. CDR3 residues: CASSQDRLAGVGETQYF. CDR3 bases: TGCGCCAGCAGCCAAGATCGACTAGCGGGAGTGGGAGAGACCCAGTACTTC.

The genes are TRBV9 and TRBJ1-3; no reliable D call. Germline CDR1 is SGDLS and CDR2 is YYNGEE. Trimming stripped 0 bases from V and 2 bases from J, with 15 bases between. The CDR3 spans 17 residues. The CDR3 is CASSVGREEGTGNTIYF. In nucleotides, the CDR3 is TGTGCCAGCAGCGTAGGCCGGGAGGAAGGTACTGGAAACACCATATATTTT.

This clone was counted once. This sequence joins TRBV12-1 and TRBJ1-1; the table's D call TRBD1 went unverified against the DNA. TRBV12-1 represents a pseudogene. This CDR3 is 13 amino acids long. In DNA, the CDR3 is TGTGCCAGCAGCTTTGAAGTGACAACTGAAGCTTTCTTT. This codes for CASSFEVTTEAFF.

This rearrangement joins TRBV7-3 to TRBJ2-1; D remains ambiguous. The CDR3 totals 13 residues. Trimming took off 2 bases at V and 9 bases at J, with 11 bases between the two ends. CDR1 and CDR2 (germline): SGHTA, FQGTGA. The CDR3 DNA reads as TGTGCCAGCAGCTTACCCCCTGAGCCTGAGCAGTTCTTC. Translating it yields CASSLPPEPEQFF.

Within the sample, this clone is medium-sized (0.01 to 0.1%). The J gene is TRBJ2-7, the V gene TRBV28; 9 bases line up with TRBD1. J was trimmed by 5 bases and V by 5 bases; bases with no gene match: 10. In germline, CDR1 is MDHEN, CDR2 SYDVKM. The CDR3 runs 15 residues. Here the CDR3 DNA reads TGTGCCAGCAGTATCCTACAGGGGGCTTCCGACGAGCAGTACTTC. Amino acid sequence: CASSILQGASDEQYF.

This clone was seen a single time. The J gene is TRBJ2-1, the V gene TRBV13; 9 bases map to TRBD2. The junction had 5 bases not matched to a gene; V was cut back by 4 bases and J by 4 bases. CDR3 length: 15 residues. Looked up from germline, CDR1 is PRHDT and CDR2 is FYEKMQ (reference sequence). Here the CDR3 reads CASSSRLADYNEQFF. The CDR3, as DNA: TGTGCCAGCAGCTCAAGACTAGCGGATTACAATGAGCAGTTCTTC. Drawing the rest from reference TRBV13 and TRBJ2-1, the complete variable domain is AAGVIQSPRHLIKEKRETATLKCYPIPRHDTVYWYQQGPGQDPQFLISFYEKMQSDKGSIPDRFSAQQFSDYHSELNMSSLELGDSALYFCASSSRLADYNEQFFGPGTRLTVL.

The table lists this clone with a few counts. This chain joins TRBV27 and TRBJ1-1, with no clear D. The V gene lost 0 bases and the J gene lost 4 bases, with 6 bases spanning the gap. This CDR3 contains 13 residues. The V gene's germline CDR1 is MNHEY and CDR2 SMNVEV (reference sequence). CDR3 in amino acids: CASSLSRITEAFF. The DNA of the CDR3 is TGTGCCAGCAGTTTATCGAGGATCACTGAAGCTTTCTTT.

The chain recombines TRBV23-1 with TRBJ2-2, with a weak D call TRBD2 (7 bases). TRBV23-1 counts as an open reading frame of uncertain function. This CDR3 contains 16 residues. The germline V and J ends were trimmed by 5 bases and 0 bases, with 13 bases remaining between them. Written as DNA, the CDR3 is TGCGCCAGCAGTTCCACCGGGGGGCCGAACACCGGGGAGCTGTTTTTT. As protein: CASSSTGGPNTGELFF.

This chain connects TRBV27 to TRBJ2-1; TRBD2 aligns across 7 bases. Germline values: CDR1 MNHEY, CDR2 SMNVEV (reference sequence). The V and J ends lost 6 bases and 5 bases, in that order; junction bases with no gene match: 10. The CDR3 is 15 amino acids. The CDR3 sequence: CASSPLGGMDNEQFF. CDR3 DNA: TGTGCCAGCAGCCCCCTGGGGGGGATGGACAATGAGCAGTTCTTC.

This clone showed up just once. This sequence joins TRBV7-3 and TRBJ2-2, with 12 bases lining up with TRBD1. Germline V gene sequence: CDR1 SGHTA, CDR2 FQGTGA. The V and J ends lost 3 bases and 7 bases, in that order; junction bases with no gene match: 6. The CDR3 covers 16 residues. Here the CDR3 reads CASSFLGQGAGGELFF. Written as DNA, the CDR3 is TGTGCCAGCAGCTTCTTGGGACAGGGGGCAGGCGGGGAGCTGTTTTTT.

V and J are TRBV9 and TRBJ1-1; TRBD1 matches 10 bases. This CDR3 comprises 14 residues. The germline gives CDR1 SGDLS, CDR2 YYNGEE. With V trimmed by 5 bases and J by 5 bases, 6 bases remained unmatched. The CDR3 spells CASREGTGVTEAFF. The CDR3 nucleotides read TGTGCCAGCAGAGAAGGGACAGGGGTTACTGAAGCTTTCTTT.

The chain links TRBV5-4 to TRBJ1-2; no clear D. This CDR3 contains 15 residues. V was pared by 0 bases and J by 0 bases, with 9 bases between. Germline CDR1 and CDR2: SGHNT and YYREEE (reference sequence). The CDR3 bases are TGTGCCAGCAGCTTGGCCAATAGAGCTAACTATGGCTACACCTTC. It is translated as CASSLANRANYGYTF.

This clone appeared a few times. Different DNA sequences within this sample yield the same CDR3. V gene TRBV7-3 combines with J gene TRBJ2-1; TRBD2 agrees at 8 bases. This CDR3 is 15 amino acids long. Germline trimming cut 0 bases from V and 4 bases from J; bases unmatched to any gene: 2. Germline-derived CDR1 and CDR2 are SGHTA and FQGTGA. The CDR3 protein is CASSLTASGYNEQFF. CDR3 coding DNA: TGTGCCAGCAGCTTAACGGCTAGCGGGTACAATGAGCAGTTCTTC.

This clone was observed a few times. The chain couples TRBV9 to TRBJ1-1; tentative D call: TRBD1 (5 bases). V was pared by 4 bases and J by 0 bases, with 10 bases between. Germline V CDR1 and CDR2: SGDLS, YYNGEE. This CDR3 spans 14 amino acids. This CDR3 is CASSPQTVNTEAFF. The CDR3 DNA sequence: TGTGCCAGCAGCCCCCAGACAGTGAACACTGAAGCTTTCTTT.

The chain employs TRBV5-6 and TRBJ2-3; weak D call: TRBD2 (6 bases). The length of the CDR3 is 14 residues. The germline V and J ends were trimmed by 3 bases and 1 base, with 9 bases remaining between them. CDR1 SGHDT and CDR2 YYEEEE come from the germline V gene. CDR3 bases: TGTGCCAGCAGCTGGGGGACTGGCACAGATACGCAGTATTTT. It encodes CASSWGTGTDTQYF.

Only one count was recorded for this clone. The CDR3 DNA reads as TGTGCCAGCAGTCCTTCGAGGCTAGCGGCCCTCTACAATGAGCAGTTCTTC. Its translation: CASSPSRLAALYNEQFF. The chain uses TRBV27 and TRBJ2-1; 7 bases match TRBD2. The CDR3 spans 17 residues. Germline CDR1 and CDR2: MNHEY and SMNVEV (reference sequence). V lost 5 bases and J lost 3; bases outside the gene matches: 13.

The V call is TRBV29-1, the J call TRBJ2-5; possible D gene TRBD1, 6 bases. The length of the CDR3 is 14 residues. The V gene lost 6 bases and the J gene lost 2 bases, with 16 bases spanning the gap. The germline CDR1 and CDR2 sequences are SQVTM and ANQGSEA. DNA of the CDR3: TGCAGCGTCGACGCCGGGACACCACAAGAGACCCAGTACTTC. Translated, it gives CSVDAGTPQETQYF.